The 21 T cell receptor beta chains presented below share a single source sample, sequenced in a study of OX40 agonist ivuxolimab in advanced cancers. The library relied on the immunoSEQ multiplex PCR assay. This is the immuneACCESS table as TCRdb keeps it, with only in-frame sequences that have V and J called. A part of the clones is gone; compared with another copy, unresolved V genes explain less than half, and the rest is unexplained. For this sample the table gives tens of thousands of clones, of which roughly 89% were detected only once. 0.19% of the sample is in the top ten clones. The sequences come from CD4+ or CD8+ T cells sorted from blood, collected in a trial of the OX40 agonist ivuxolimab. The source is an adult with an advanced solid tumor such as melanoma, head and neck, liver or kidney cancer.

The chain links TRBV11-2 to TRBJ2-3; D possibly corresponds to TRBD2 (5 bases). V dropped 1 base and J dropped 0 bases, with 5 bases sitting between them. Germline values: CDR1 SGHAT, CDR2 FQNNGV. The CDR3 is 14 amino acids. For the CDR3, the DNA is TGTGCCAGCAGCTTAGGCGGGAGCACAGATACGCAGTATTTT. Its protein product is CASSLGGSTDTQYF.

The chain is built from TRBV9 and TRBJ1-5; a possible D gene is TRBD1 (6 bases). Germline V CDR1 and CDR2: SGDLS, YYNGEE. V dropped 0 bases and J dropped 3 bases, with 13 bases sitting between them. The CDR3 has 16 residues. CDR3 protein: CASSVDGRGYNQPQHF. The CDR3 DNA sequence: TGTGCCAGCAGCGTAGACGGGAGGGGGTACAATCAGCCCCAGCATTTT.

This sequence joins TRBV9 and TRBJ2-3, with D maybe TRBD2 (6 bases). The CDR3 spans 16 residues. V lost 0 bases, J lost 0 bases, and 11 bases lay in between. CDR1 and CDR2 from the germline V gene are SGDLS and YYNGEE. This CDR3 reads CASSVAGGTSTDTQYF. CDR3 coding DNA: TGTGCCAGCAGCGTAGCTGGCGGGACTAGCACAGATACGCAGTATTTT.

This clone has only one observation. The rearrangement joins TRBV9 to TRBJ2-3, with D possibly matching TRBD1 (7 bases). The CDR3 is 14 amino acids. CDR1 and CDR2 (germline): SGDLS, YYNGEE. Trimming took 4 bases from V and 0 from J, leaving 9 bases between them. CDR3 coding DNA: TGTGCCAGCAGCCAGGGGGGTAGCACAGATACGCAGTATTTT. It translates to CASSQGGSTDTQYF.

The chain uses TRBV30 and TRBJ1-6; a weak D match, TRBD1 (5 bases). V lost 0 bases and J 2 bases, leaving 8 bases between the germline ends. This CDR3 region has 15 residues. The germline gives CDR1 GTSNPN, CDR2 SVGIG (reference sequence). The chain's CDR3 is CAWSVSGPYNSPLHF. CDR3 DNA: TGTGCCTGGAGTGTGTCGGGACCCTATAATTCACCCCTCCACTTT.

The CDR3 region is CASSLAGGKGNTIYF. The CDR3 nucleotides are TGTGCCAGCAGCTTAGCGGGGGGCAAGGGAAACACCATATATTTT. The chain couples TRBV7-2 to TRBJ1-3, with a tentative D call TRBD1 (6 bases). The CDR3 is 15 residues long. Deletions cut 0 bases from V and 4 bases from J, with 10 bases between. Germline lookup yields CDR1 SGHTA and CDR2 FQGNSA.

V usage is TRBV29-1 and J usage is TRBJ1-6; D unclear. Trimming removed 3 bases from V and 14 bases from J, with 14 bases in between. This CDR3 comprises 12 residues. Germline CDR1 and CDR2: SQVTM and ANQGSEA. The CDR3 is CSVETPGRTLHF. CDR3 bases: TGCAGCGTTGAGACTCCAGGCCGAACCCTCCACTTT.

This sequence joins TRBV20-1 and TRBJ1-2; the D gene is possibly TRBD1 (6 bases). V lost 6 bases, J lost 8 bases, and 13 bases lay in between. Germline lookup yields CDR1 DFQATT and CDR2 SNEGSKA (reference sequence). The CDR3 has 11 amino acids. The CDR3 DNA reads TGCAGTGCGCCAGGGGTCCGAGGCTACACCTTC. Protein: CSAPGVRGYTF.

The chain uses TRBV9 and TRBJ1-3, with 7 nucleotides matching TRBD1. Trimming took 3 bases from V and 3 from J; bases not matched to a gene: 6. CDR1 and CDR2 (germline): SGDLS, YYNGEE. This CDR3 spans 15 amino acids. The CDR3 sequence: CASSATGVVGNTIYF. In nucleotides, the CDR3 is TGTGCCAGCAGCGCCACAGGGGTTGTTGGAAACACCATATATTTT.

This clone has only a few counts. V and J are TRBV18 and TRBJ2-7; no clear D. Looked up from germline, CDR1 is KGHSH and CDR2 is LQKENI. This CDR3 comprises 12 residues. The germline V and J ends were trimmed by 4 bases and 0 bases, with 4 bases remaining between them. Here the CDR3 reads CASSRDSYEQYF. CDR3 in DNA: TGTGCCAGCTCACGTGACTCCTACGAGCAGTACTTC.

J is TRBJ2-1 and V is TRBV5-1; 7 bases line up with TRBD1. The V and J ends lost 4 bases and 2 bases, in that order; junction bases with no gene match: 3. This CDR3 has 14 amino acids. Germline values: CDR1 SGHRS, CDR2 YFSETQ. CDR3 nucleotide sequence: TGCGCCAGCAGCCCCCAGGGGGCCTACAATGAGCAGTTCTTC. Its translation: CASSPQGAYNEQFF.

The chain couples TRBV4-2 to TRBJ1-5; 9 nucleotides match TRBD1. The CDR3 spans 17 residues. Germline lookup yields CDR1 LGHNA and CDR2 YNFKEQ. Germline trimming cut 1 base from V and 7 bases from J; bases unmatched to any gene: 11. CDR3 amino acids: CASSQGFSQGAQQPQHF. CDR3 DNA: TGTGCCAGCAGCCAAGGGTTCTCACAGGGGGCACAGCAGCCCCAGCATTTT.

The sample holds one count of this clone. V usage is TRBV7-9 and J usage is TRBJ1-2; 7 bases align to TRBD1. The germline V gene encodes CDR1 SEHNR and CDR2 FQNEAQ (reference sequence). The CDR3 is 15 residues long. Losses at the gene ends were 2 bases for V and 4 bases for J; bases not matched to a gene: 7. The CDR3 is CASSLSRGHSYGYTF. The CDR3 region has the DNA TGTGCCAGCAGCTTATCGAGGGGGCATAGCTATGGCTACACCTTC.

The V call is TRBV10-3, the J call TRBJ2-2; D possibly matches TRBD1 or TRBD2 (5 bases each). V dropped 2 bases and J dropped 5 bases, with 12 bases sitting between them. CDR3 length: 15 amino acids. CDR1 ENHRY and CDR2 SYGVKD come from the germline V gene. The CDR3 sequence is CAISEKDWGTGELFF. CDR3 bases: TGTGCCATCAGTGAGAAGGACTGGGGGACCGGGGAGCTGTTTTTT.

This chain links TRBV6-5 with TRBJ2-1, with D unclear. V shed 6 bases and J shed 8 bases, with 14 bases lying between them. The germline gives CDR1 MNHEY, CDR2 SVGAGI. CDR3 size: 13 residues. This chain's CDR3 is CASRRPLLDEQFF. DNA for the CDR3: TGTGCCAGCAGACGACCCCTGCTGGATGAGCAGTTCTTC.

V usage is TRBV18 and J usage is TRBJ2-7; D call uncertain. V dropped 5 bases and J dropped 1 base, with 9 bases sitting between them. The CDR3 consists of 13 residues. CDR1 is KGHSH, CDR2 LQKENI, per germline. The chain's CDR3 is CASSADPSYEQYF. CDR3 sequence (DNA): TGTGCCAGCTCAGCGGACCCTTCCTACGAGCAGTACTTC.

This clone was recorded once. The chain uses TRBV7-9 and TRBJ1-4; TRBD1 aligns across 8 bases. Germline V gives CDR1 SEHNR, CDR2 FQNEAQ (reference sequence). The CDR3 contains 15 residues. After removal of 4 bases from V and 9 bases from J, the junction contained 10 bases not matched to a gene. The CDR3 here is CASSSLRQGAQKLFF. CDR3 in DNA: TGTGCCAGCAGCTCTCTACGGCAGGGGGCACAAAAACTGTTTTTT.

As DNA, the CDR3 is TGCGCCAGCAGCTTGGAGGGACAGGGGGACTACGAGCAGTACTTC. It specifies CASSLEGQGDYEQYF. This rearrangement joins TRBV5-1 to TRBJ2-7, with TRBD1 matching over 11 bases. The CDR3 spans 15 residues. Germline lookup yields CDR1 SGHRS and CDR2 YFSETQ. V trimming: 0 bases; J trimming: 3 bases; junction bases outside the gene matches: 2.

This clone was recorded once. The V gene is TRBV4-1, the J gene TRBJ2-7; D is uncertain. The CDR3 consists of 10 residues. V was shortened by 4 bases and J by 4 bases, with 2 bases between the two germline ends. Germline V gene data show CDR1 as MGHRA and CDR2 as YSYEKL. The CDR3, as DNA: TGCGCCAGCAGCCCATACGAGCAGTACGTC. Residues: CASSPYEQYV.

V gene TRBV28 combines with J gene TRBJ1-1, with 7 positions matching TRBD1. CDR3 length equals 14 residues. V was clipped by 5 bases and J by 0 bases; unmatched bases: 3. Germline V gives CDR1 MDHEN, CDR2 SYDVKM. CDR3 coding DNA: TGTGCCAGCAGTGCGACAGGGTTGAACACTGAAGCTTTCTTT. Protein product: CASSATGLNTEAFF.

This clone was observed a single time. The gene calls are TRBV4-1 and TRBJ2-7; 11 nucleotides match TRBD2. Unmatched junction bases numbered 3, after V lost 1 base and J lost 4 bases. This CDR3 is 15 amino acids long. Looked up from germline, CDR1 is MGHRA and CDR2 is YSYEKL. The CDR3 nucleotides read TGCGCCAGCAGCCAAGGGACTAGCGGGCTATACGAGCAGTACGTC. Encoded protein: CASSQGTSGLYEQYV.